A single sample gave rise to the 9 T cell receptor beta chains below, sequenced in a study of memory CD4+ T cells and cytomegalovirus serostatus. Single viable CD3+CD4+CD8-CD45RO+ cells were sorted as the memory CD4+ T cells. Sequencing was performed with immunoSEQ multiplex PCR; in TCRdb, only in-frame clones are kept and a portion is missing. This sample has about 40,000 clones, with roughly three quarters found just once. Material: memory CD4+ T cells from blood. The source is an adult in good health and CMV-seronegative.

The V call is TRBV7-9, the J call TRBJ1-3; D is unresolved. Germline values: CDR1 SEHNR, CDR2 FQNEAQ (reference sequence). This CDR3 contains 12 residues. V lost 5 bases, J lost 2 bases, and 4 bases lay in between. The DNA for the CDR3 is TGTGCCAGCAGCCCAGCTGGAAACACCATATATTTT. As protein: CASSPAGNTIYF.

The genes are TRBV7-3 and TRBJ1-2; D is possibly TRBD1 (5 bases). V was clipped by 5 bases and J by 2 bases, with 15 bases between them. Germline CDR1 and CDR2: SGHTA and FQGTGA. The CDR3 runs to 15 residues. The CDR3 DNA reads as TGTGCCAGCAGCCCCAGTCCCACAGGAAACTATGGCTACACCTTC. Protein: CASSPSPTGNYGYTF.

CDR3 sequence (DNA): TGTGCCAGCATTTCCCGGACGGAAAGAACAACTGAAGCTTTCTTT. Translation: CASISRTERTTEAFF. The chain employs TRBV27 and TRBJ1-1, with unresolved D. V was shortened by 7 bases and J by 5 bases, with 20 bases between the two germline ends. The CDR3 sequence is 15 residues long. Germline values: CDR1 MNHEY, CDR2 SMNVEV (reference sequence).

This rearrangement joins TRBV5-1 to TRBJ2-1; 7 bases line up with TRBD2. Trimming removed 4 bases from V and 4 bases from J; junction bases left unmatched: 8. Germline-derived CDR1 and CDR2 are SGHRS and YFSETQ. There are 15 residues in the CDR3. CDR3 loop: CASSNGGTEYNEQFF. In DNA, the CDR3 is TGCGCCAGCAGCAACGGGGGGACGGAGTACAATGAGCAGTTCTTC.

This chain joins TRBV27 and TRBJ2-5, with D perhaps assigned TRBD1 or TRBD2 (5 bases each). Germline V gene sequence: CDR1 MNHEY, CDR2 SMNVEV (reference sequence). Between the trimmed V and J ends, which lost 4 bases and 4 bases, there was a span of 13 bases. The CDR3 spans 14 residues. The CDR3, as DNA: TGTGCCAGCAGTTCCGGGACCCTAGGAGAGACCCAGTACTTC. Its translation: CASSSGTLGETQYF.

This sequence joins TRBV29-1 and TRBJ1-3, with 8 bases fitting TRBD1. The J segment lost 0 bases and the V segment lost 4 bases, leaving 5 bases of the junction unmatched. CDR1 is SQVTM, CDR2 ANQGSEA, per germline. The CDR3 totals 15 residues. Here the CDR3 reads CSVGGTGVSGNTIYF. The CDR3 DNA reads TGCAGCGTTGGGGGGACAGGCGTCTCTGGAAACACCATATATTTT.

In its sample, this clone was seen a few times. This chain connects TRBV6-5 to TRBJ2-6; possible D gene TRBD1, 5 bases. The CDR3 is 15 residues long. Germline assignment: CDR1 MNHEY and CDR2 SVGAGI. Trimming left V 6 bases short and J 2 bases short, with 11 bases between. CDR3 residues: CASSNAGTGANVLTF. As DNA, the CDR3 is TGTGCCAGCAGCAACGCAGGGACTGGGGCCAACGTCCTGACTTTC.

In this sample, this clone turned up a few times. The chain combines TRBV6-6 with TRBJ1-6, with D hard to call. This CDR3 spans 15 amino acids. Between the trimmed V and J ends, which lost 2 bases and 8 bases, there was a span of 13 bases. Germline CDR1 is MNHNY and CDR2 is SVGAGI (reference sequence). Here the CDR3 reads CASSYGPSGDSPLHF. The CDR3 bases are TGTGCCAGCAGTTACGGGCCCTCTGGGGATTCACCCCTCCACTTT.

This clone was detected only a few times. For the CDR3, the DNA is TGTGCTAGTGGTTTCGGCACTGAAGCTTTCTTT. Translation gives CASGFGTEAFF. The chain couples TRBV12-5 to TRBJ1-1; no clear D gene. Germline V gene data show CDR1 as LGHNT and CDR2 as FRNRAP. This CDR3 contains 11 residues. Between the trimmed V and J ends, which lost 3 bases and 4 bases, there was a span of 3 bases.